Included here is one T cell receptor beta chain sequence, with context. The intended depth for sequencing was 1 in 200,000 to 1 in 1 million T cells. Assay used: immunoSEQ multiplex PCR; TCRdb lists only in-frame clones, some missing. The table has about 310,000 clones, roughly 79% seen once. This entry comes from a study of cytotoxic CD8 clonotypes in ibrutinib-treated CLL. The overall study: Included were 11 to 12 relapsed/refractory and approximately 15 treatment-naive patients, of whom 17 to 18 were IGHV unmutated. There were, on average, about 250,000 productive templates and around 90,000 productive rearrangements per sample.

V shed 0 bases and J 5 bases; nucleotides not matched to a gene: 8. The CDR3 has 17 residues. Germline lookup yields CDR1 MNHNS and CDR2 SASEGT. This receptor was obtained from a human donor with chronic lymphocytic leukemia. Sequences were derived from PBMCs, sampled before ibrutinib treatment. This chain connects TRBV6-1 to TRBJ1-5, with 9 bases identical to TRBD1. CDR3 sequence (DNA): TGTGCCAGCAGTGAAGCGGTACCAGGACAGGGGCATCAGCCCCAGCATTTT. As protein: CASSEAVPGQGHQPQHF.